This T cell receptor (beta chain) came from a study of CD8+CD57+ T cells in acquired aplastic anemia. Overall study context: DNA recovered from sorted CD4+ and CD8+ cells had a mean of approximately 3 ug. Study-wide findings and caveats: CD8+ Simpson's diversity in patients was not significantly different from that in controls.

Patients picked for sequencing had shown CD8+CD57+ cell expansion detected by flow cytometry. Patient blood was sampled before any therapy had been received. Germline V gene lookup returns CDR1 LNHDA and CDR2 SQIVND (reference sequence). The CDR3 totals 14 residues. Unmatched junction bases numbered 5, after V lost 6 bases and J lost 0 bases. This clonotype showed up just a few times. Its cognate antigen is unknown. TCR beta VDJ combinations and CDR3 sequences were profiled from genomic DNA. TCRdb reprocessed the reads via MiXCR and lists one record per CDR3 protein. The sample has 150,000 or so distinct CDR3 sequences, less than 60% seen once.

This clonotype was obtained from a human donor with aplastic anemia. Specimen: sorted CD4+, CD8+, or CD8+CD57+ T cells (not recorded which) from PBMCs. The gene calls are TRBV19 and TRBJ2-7; 7 bases match TRBD1. The CDR3 loop is CASSGQVTSYEQYF. DNA for the CDR3: TGTGCCAGTAGCGGACAGGTTACCTCCTACGAGCAGTACTTC.